This TCR beta chain was found in a study of T-cell memory formation after mild COVID-19. The study, taken as a whole, reports: Shrinking CD4+ clones were chiefly CM and EM; CD8+ ones were chiefly EMRA. Some clones that responded were present in memory (sampled pre-infection), which suggests cross-reactive memory joined. Clones that shrank (day 15 to 85) were balanced CD4/CD8, whereas later expanders leaned CD4+.

This clonotype was recorded a few times. Its antigen is currently unknown. Looked up from germline, CDR1 is MGHRA and CDR2 is YSYEKL. Trimming pared 1 base from V and 2 bases from J, leaving 13 bases between. This CDR3 spans 16 amino acids. 5'RACE with constant-segment primers built TCRalpha and TCRbeta cDNA libraries with UMIs. TCRdb analysed the 5' RACE reads with MiXCR anew, one entry per CDR3 protein. The repertoire holds approximately 42,000 distinct CDR3 sequences, less than 8% seen once, with roughly 0.79% in the top ten. V is TRBV4-1 and J is TRBJ2-3; a weak D match, TRBD2 (6 bases). The sequencing sample was made of PBMCs or a T cell subset sorted from them (not recorded which). This receptor was taken from an adult who had mild COVID-19 (a few samples of this study predate the infection). Cell type and time point are not known. This CDR3 is CASSQGVVAATDTQYF. CDR3 coding DNA: TGCGCCAGCAGCCAAGGGGTGGTAGCGGCCACAGATACGCAGTATTTT.